Listed here is a single TCR beta chain. What it binds is not known. Extractions gave at least 6 micrograms of total RNA per sample. Trimming cost V 4 bases and J 3 bases, with 9 bases left between them. The CDR3 totals 13 residues. The germline V gene has CDR1 SGHTA and CDR2 FQGNSA. The data are from a study of blood T cells in healthy people across ages. Study results and caveats: Diversity of TCR beta correlated strongly with naive T cell percentage. Older age coincided with a roughly linear decline in TCR beta diversity per million T cells.

The second PCR ran about 6 to 12 cycles with a sample-barcoded 5' primer and J-beta primers. TCRdb ran MiXCR on the 5' RACE reads and lists one entry per CDR3 protein. The table includes approximately 1.5 million distinct CDR3 sequences, approximately 39% detected once. The chain has TRBV7-2 and TRBJ1-2; D remains ambiguous. The receptor's source is a woman aged 18-29 years in good health. Sequenced input: blood. This chain's CDR3 is CASSSDWDYGYTF. As DNA, the CDR3 is TGTGCCAGCAGCTCAGACTGGGACTATGGCTACACCTTC.